The present T cell receptor (beta chain) was sequenced within a study of cytomegalovirus exposure and HLA in healthy donors. Findings of the study overall: V- and J-gene trimming in TCR beta was tied to a missense DCLRE1C variant by an analysis performed later. Analyses of presence/absence relied on an assumption of roughly uniform sequencing depth across donors.

Primers for the PCR totalled 60 Vbeta and 13 Jbeta. In the authors' methods: In a later analysis, the count reached some 88 million unique TCR beta chains, with 8.5 million to 14 million shared. The protocol was immunoSEQ multiplex PCR, while the TCRdb copy is restricted to in-frame clones and leaves out a portion. The V and J calls and clone size were taken over from that table, and D and trimming were inferred from the DNA. The table lists roughly 170,000 clones, 70% to 90% of them singletons. A note on this clone: What it recognizes is unknown.

V lost 1 base to trimming and J lost 3 bases; unmatched junction nucleotides: 9. The germline V gene has CDR1 MNHEY and CDR2 SVGAGI. This CDR3 has 16 residues. This clonotype was obtained from a woman between 18 and 30 years old in good health and CMV-seronegative. The V call is TRBV6-5, the J call TRBJ2-7; 7 bases line up with TRBD1. The sequenced sample consisted of PBMCs. The CDR3 DNA reads as TGTGCCAGCAGTTACTTACCCGGGACAGCGTACTACGAGCAGTACTTC. Amino acids: CASSYLPGTAYYEQYF.